The rows below give T cell receptor beta chains drawn from one sample of a study of breast tumors, draining lymph nodes, adjacent tissues. TCRdb reprocessed the multiplex PCR reads with MiXCR, giving one entry per CDR3 protein. The profile covers under 150,000 distinct CDR3 sequences, with approximately 20% appearing a single time and roughly 2.7% taken by the ten largest. The sequenced material came from axillary lymph node tissue. These receptors all stem from a female donor with breast cancer. Some clones in this sample may be carry-over from other donors' samples. CDR3s include the opening cysteine and the closing phenylalanine or tryptophan. The order of the fields is V gene, D gene, clone size, J gene, CDR3 protein, CDR3 DNA. The D gene is left open where the match is weak. The size of a clone is reported for some rows only, either as once, few or many, or as a class for expanded clones.

TRBV2,-,many,TRBJ2-7,CASSESRASYEQYF,TGTGCCAGCAGTGAATCAAGGGCCAGCTACGAGCAGTACTTC
TRBV5-6,-,many,TRBJ2-2,CASSFLAASEGTGELFF,TGTGCCAGCAGCTTTCTCGCAGCTAGCGAGGGCACCGGGGAGCTGTTTTTT
TRBV20-1,-,many,TRBJ2-3,CSAQDYRTDTQYF,TGCAGTGCCCAGGACTACCGAACAGATACGCAGTATTTT
TRBV20-1,TRBD2,many,TRBJ2-1,CSARDLSGSSYNEQFF,TGCAGTGCTAGAGATCTGAGCGGGAGCTCCTACAATGAGCAGTTCTTC
TRBV3-1,-,-,TRBJ2-5,CASSRNALSTETQYF,TGTGCCAGCAGCCGTAACGCACTTAGTACGGAGACCCAGTACTTC
TRBV5-8,TRBD2,many,TRBJ2-7,CASSLAGEVYEQYF,TGTGCCAGCAGCTTAGCGGGAGAAGTCTACGAGCAGTACTTC
TRBV28,TRBD1,few,TRBJ2-7,CASSLFSTGAEQYF,TGTGCCAGCAGTTTATTTTCCACAGGGGCCGAGCAGTACTTC
TRBV4-1,TRBD2,many,TRBJ2-1,CASSRQLAGGFYEQFF,TGCGCCAGCAGCCGCCAACTAGCGGGAGGCTTCTATGAGCAGTTCTTC
TRBV5-4,-,-,TRBJ2-1,CASSLRLGDHNEQFF,TGTGCCAGCAGCTTGAGGTTAGGAGATCACAATGAGCAGTTCTTC
TRBV27,TRBD2,many,TRBJ2-7,CASSLSGGFYEQYF,TGTGCCAGCAGTTTAAGCGGGGGCTTCTACGAGCAGTACTTC
TRBV29-1,TRBD1,many,TRBJ2-5,CSVIIPGQGAGETQYF,TGCAGCGTTATCATCCCGGGACAGGGGGCGGGGGAGACCCAGTACTTC
TRBV4-3,-,many,TRBJ2-1,CASSQDFQYEQFF,TGCGCCAGCAGCCAAGATTTCCAGTATGAGCAGTTCTTC
TRBV6-1,TRBD1,many,TRBJ2-7,CASGDRGFEQYF,TGTGCCAGCGGAGACAGGGGGTTCGAGCAGTACTTC
TRBV7-9,-,many,TRBJ2-5,CASRGGAGAVTQYF,TGTGCCAGCAGGGGTGGGGCAGGGGCGGTGACCCAGTACTTC
TRBV19,TRBD1,-,TRBJ2-4,CASSLPGQVNIQYF,TGTGCCAGTAGCCTACCGGGACAGGTCAACATTCAGTACTTC
TRBV15,TRBD2,many,TRBJ2-1,CATSMWREAYNEQFF,TGTGCCACCAGCATGTGGCGGGAGGCTTACAATGAGCAGTTCTTC
TRBV9,TRBD2,-,TRBJ2-5,CASSSGLAGGQETQYF,TGTGCCAGCAGCTCTGGACTAGCGGGAGGGCAGGAGACCCAGTACTTC
TRBV20-1,-,many,TRBJ2-2,CSARTVTGELFF,TGCAGTGCTAGAACAGTAACCGGGGAGCTGTTTTTT
TRBV5-4,TRBD2,many,TRBJ2-3,CASSWTSGKTDTQYF,TGTGCCAGCAGCTGGACTAGCGGGAAAACAGATACGCAGTATTTT
TRBV7-2,-,many,TRBJ2-7,CASSPWHSYEQYF,TGTGCCAGCAGCCCTTGGCACTCCTACGAGCAGTACTTC
TRBV2,-,many,TRBJ1-6,CASSEERVPSPLHF,TGTGCCAGCAGTGAGGAGAGAGTCCCCTCACCCCTCCACTTT
TRBV6-6,TRBD1,many,TRBJ2-2,CASSPSQGAGELFF,TGTGCCAGCAGTCCCAGCCAGGGGGCCGGGGAGCTGTTTTTT
TRBV6-1,-,few,TRBJ2-7,CASRDLLISDSSYEQYF,TGTGCCAGCAGGGACTTGCTTATATCGGACAGCTCCTACGAGCAGTACTTC
TRBV7-9,-,-,TRBJ1-2,CASSLNGDYGYTF,TGTGCCAGCAGCTTAAACGGGGACTATGGCTACACCTTC
TRBV30,-,-,TRBJ1-3,CAWRGGSGNTIYF,TGTGCCTGGAGAGGTGGCTCTGGAAACACCATATATTTT
TRBV2,-,-,TRBJ2-4,CASSENIQYF,TGTGCCAGCAGTGAAAACATTCAGTACTTC
TRBV5-6,-,many,TRBJ2-1,CASSLVKRTSGNDEQFF,TGTGCCAGCAGCTTGGTTAAGCGGACGTCGGGGAACGATGAGCAGTTCTTC
TRBV7-2,-,-,TRBJ2-5,CASSLSGGQETQYF,TGTGCCAGCAGCTTAAGCGGGGGACAGGAGACCCAGTACTTC
TRBV19,TRBD1,many,TRBJ1-5,CASTPPWGQGSSNQPQHF,TGTGCCAGTACCCCTCCTTGGGGACAGGGCTCGAGCAATCAGCCCCAGCATTTT
TRBV2,TRBD2,many,TRBJ2-6,CASSPVEAGDPGANVLTF,TGTGCCAGCAGCCCCGTTGAGGCGGGAGATCCTGGGGCCAACGTCCTGACTTTC
TRBV6-2/TRBV6-3,TRBD1,many,TRBJ2-3,CASSKTGGSTDTQYF,TGTGCCAGCAGTAAAACAGGGGGCAGCACAGATACGCAGTATTTT
TRBV11-2,TRBD2,many,TRBJ2-5,CASRTSGIETQYF,TGTGCCAGCCGGACTAGCGGGATCGAGACCCAGTACTTC
TRBV16,TRBD2,few,TRBJ2-4,CASSQSTSGINIQYF,TGTGCCAGCAGCCAATCGACTAGCGGAATAAACATTCAGTACTTC
TRBV28,-,few,TRBJ1-4,CASSPRREKLFF,TGTGCCAGCAGTCCCCGACGGGAAAAACTGTTTTTT
TRBV9,TRBD2,many,TRBJ2-3,CASSPRLAGGEDTQYF,TGTGCCAGCAGCCCTCGACTAGCGGGAGGAGAAGATACGCAGTATTTT
TRBV4-2,TRBD2,many,TRBJ2-5,CASSLRLAETQYF,TGTGCCAGCAGCCTAAGACTAGCCGAGACCCAGTACTTC
TRBV6-5,-,-,TRBJ1-2,CASSPGHLYGHTF,TGTGCCAGCAGTCCTGGACACCTCTATGGCCACACCTTC
TRBV29-1,-,many,TRBJ2-3,CSVWGPTDTQYF,TGCAGCGTTTGGGGGCCCACAGATACGCAGTATTTT
TRBV12-3/TRBV12-4,TRBD2,many,TRBJ2-7,CASSYGGSYEQYF,TGTGCCAGCAGTTACGGCGGGAGCTACGAGCAGTACTTC
TRBV9,TRBD2,many,TRBJ2-7,CASSPLAVQPYEQYF,TGTGCCAGCAGCCCCCTAGCGGTACAACCCTACGAGCAGTACTTC
TRBV6-2/TRBV6-3,TRBD2,many,TRBJ2-1,CASLRPGGGPHNEQFF,TGTGCCAGCCTCCGCCCCGGGGGAGGGCCCCACAATGAGCAGTTCTTC
TRBV3-1,TRBD2,-,TRBJ2-1,CASSRTLAANSYSEQFF,TGTGCCAGCAGCCGGACCCTAGCGGCTAACTCCTACAGTGAGCAGTTCTTC
TRBV15,-,-,TRBJ2-1,CASSPASVLADDSGQFF,TGTGCCAGCAGTCCTGCCAGCGTACTAGCAGACGACTCAGGGCAGTTCTTC
TRBV28,-,many,TRBJ1-5,CASNSEEGRDQPQHF,TGTGCCAGTAATAGCGAGGAGGGCCGGGATCAGCCCCAGCATTTT
TRBV20-1,TRBD2,many,TRBJ2-7,CSARERLAGFYEQYF,TGCAGTGCTAGAGAAAGACTAGCGGGATTCTACGAGCAGTACTTC
TRBV6-1,TRBD2,many,TRBJ2-5,CASRPGLAGGGGETQYF,TGTGCCAGCAGACCGGGACTAGCGGGAGGGGGTGGGGAGACCCAGTACTTC
TRBV28,TRBD1,few,TRBJ2-1,CASLRGTGRRDNEQFF,TGTGCCAGTCTAAGGGGGACAGGGCGTCGGGACAATGAGCAGTTCTTC
TRBV19,TRBD2,many,TRBJ2-1,CASRSGASYNEQFF,TGTGCCAGTAGGAGCGGGGCCTCCTACAATGAGCAGTTCTTC
TRBV30,TRBD1,few,TRBJ1-5,CAWSVRGGTGNQPQHF,TGTGCCTGGAGTGTACGGGGCGGGACAGGGAATCAGCCCCAGCATTTT
TRBV5-4,TRBD1,few,TRBJ2-2,CASSLEDRAGGELFF,TGTGCCAGCAGCTTGGAAGACAGGGCAGGCGGGGAGCTGTTTTTT